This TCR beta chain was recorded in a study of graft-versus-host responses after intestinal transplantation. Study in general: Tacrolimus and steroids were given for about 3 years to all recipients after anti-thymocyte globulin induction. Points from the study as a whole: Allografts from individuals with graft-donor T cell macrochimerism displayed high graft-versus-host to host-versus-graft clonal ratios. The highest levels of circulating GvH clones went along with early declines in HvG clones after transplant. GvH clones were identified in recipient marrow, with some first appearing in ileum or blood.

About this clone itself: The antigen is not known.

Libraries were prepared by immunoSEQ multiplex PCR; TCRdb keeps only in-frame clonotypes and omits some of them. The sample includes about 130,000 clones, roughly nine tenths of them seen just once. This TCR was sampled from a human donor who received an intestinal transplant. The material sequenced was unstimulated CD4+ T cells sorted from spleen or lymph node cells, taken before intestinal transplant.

CDR3 amino acids: CASSLSSIRGGVNTEAFF. The CDR3 coding sequence is TGCGCCAGCAGCTTGTCCTCCATCAGGGGAGGGGTGAACACTGAAGCTTTCTTT. The rearrangement links TRBV5-1 to TRBJ1-1; D is possibly TRBD1 (6 bases). The CDR3 runs 18 residues. CDR1 is SGHRS, CDR2 YFSETQ, per germline. Trimming shortened V by 1 base and J by 0 bases, and 19 bases separated the two germline ends. The full variable domain, completed using reference TRBV5-1 and TRBJ1-1, is KAGVTQTPRYLIKTRGQQVTLSCSPISGHRSVSWYQQTPGQGLQFLFEYFSETQRNKGNFPGRFSGRQFSNSRSEMNVSTLELGDSALYLCASSLSSIRGGVNTEAFFGQGTRLTVV.